Listed below are T cell receptor beta chains from one sample, sequenced in a study of shared clonotypes between healthy human individuals. Produced via immunoSEQ multiplex PCR; TCRdb's table is partial and in-frame only. The sample lists roughly 500,000 clones; about three quarters were seen once. Sequenced sample: PBMCs. These receptors all stem from a woman aged 40 to 55 in good health. Some clones in this sample may be carry-over from other donors' samples. Both conserved end residues are part of each CDR3.

len: 16; v_gene: TRBV27; CDR3aa: CASSNTGTMPAYEQYF
len: 14; v_gene: TRBV6-1; CDR3aa: CASSFRTWNTEAFF
len: 19; v_gene: TRBV14; CDR3aa: CASSPAEVGPRPAGLEQYF
len: 15; v_gene: TRBV28; CDR3aa: CASSFITRGTDTQYF
len: 12; v_gene: TRBV30; CDR3aa: CAWSASFSAQHF
len: 15; v_gene: TRBV27; CDR3aa: CASSPRDRRTDTQYF
len: 13; v_gene: TRBV7-3; CDR3aa: CASSQSAFSAQYF
len: 17; v_gene: TRBV28; CDR3aa: CASRSRDTISGANVLTF
len: 15; v_gene: TRBV11-2; CDR3aa: CASSLDYSISYEQYF
len: 17; v_gene: TRBV9; CDR3aa: CASSPRSGRGRVNIQYF
len: 16; v_gene: TRBV6-6; CDR3aa: CASRPTSTGATYEQYF
len: 13; v_gene: TRBV19; CDR3aa: CASRLAGGGEQFF